The sequence of this TCR beta chain was determined in a study of T cell responses to AZD1222 COVID-19 vaccine (dated by TCRdb to 2020 to 2022). In the study overall: TCR sequencing covered fewer than 250 trial participants: about 210 given two doses of AZD1222 and approximately 26 given two doses of MenACWY control vaccine. Trial participants were enrolled into age subgroups of 18-55, 56-69 and 70-plus years, which contained about 150, 28 and 57 TCR-sequenced participants, respectively. Points the paper makes about the study in general: Most participants were white British and females outnumbered males, and the authors suggested that clonal diversity may have been underestimated. Because no day 14 peak-response samples were available, the repertoires could be characterized only after the peak T cell response. Vaccine-associated CD4 TCRs spanned the whole spike protein, with dominant responses in regions 160-218 and 743-854. Conclusions about previously exposed vaccinees were limited because only six AZD1222 recipients were SARS-CoV-2 seropositive at baseline. The 56-69-year group was small, and its depth increase did not reach significance, likely because of low power. Spike-specific TCR breadth and depth rose significantly after two AZD1222 doses compared with day 0 and with MenACWY recipients. Reportedly, close to half of the unique spike-specific TCRs recognized epitopes lying outside the regions that are mutated in the B.1.351 and B.1.1.7 variants.

The label giving this sample's time point can be read as: about 28 days (+/-7) after the second vaccine dose. AZD1222 recipients with second doses at about 4 weeks or about 12 weeks were pooled, because spike-specific TCR depth and breadth did not differ between schedules. The vaccinee samples were drawn from two UK trials, COV001 and COV002, one of which was a single-blind randomized controlled phase 2/3 trial testing AZD1222 (ChAdOx1 nCoV-19) in healthy adults. For TCRbeta chain sequencing, PBMC samples from trial participants were taken at day 0 and at day 28 after the second dose. In the case of this clone: The clone's antigen remains unknown. Base-call qualities are not available, and no considerably larger clone is one nucleotide away.

The CDR3 regions of human TCRbeta chains were subjected to immunosequencing. Concerning the study's data processing: TCRs in the repertoires were compared against a reference library of SARS-CoV-2-specific TCRs that had been generated with the MIRA antigen-specificity platform. Breadth was defined as the fraction of unique TCRs that were SARS-CoV-2-associated. Depth was defined as the fraction of total T cells that were SARS-CoV-2-associated. Using the MIRA data, every spike-specific TCR was mapped to the spike region that the TCR reacted to and assigned to either a CD4 or a CD8 class. Log10-transformed breadth and depth values were compared by one-way ANOVA with Sidak's multiple comparisons tests. Drawn from immuneACCESS, this table holds only the in-frame rearrangements with V and J called that TCRdb kept. Clones are partly lost; checked studies trace under half to an unresolved V gene and leave the rest unexplained. Clone size and the V and J calls come from that table; the DNA yielded D and trimming. A total of 100,000 to 120,000 clones appear in this sample, 94% of them only once. 2.9% of the sample rests with the top ten.

This receptor was obtained from an adult who received the AZD1222 COVID-19 vaccine. This material consisted of peripheral blood, taken 28 days after the second AZD1222 dose.

The DNA sequence reads TGTGCCAGCCGGGGACAGGGGAGGATCGGTGAGCAGTTCTTC. It translates to CASRGQGRIGEQFF. The V and J segments used are TRBV27 and TRBJ2-1, with 10 middle bases fitting TRBD1. The germline V gene (reference sequence) gives CDR1 as MNHEY and CDR2 as SMNVEV. At the junction V is shortened by 8 bases and J by 9 bases; bases outside the gene matches: 10. Including cysteine and phenylalanine, the CDR3 has 14 amino acids. The CDR3 DNA has 42 bases and is translated from base 1.